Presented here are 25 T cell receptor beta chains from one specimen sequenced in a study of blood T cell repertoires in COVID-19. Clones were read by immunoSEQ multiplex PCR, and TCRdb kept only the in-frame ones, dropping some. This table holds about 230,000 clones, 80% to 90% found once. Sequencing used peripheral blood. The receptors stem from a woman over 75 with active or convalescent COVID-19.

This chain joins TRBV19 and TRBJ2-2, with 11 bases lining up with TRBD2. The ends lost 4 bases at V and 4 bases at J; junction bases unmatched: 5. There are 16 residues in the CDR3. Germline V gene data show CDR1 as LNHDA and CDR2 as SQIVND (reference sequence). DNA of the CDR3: TGTGCCAGTAGTAAGGTAGCGGGAGGGACCACCGGGGAGCTGTTTTTT. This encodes CASSKVAGGTTGELFF.

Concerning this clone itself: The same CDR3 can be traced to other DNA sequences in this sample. CDR3 DNA: TGTGCCAGCAGCCGTACCGGGACAGAAGCTAACTATGGCTACACCTTC. As protein: CASSRTGTEANYGYTF. The V call is TRBV7-9, the J call TRBJ1-2; 7 positions agree with TRBD1. Germline V gene data show CDR1 as SEHNR and CDR2 as FQNEAQ (reference sequence). Germline trimming cut 5 bases from V and 0 bases from J; bases unmatched to any gene: 9. The length of the CDR3 is 16 residues.

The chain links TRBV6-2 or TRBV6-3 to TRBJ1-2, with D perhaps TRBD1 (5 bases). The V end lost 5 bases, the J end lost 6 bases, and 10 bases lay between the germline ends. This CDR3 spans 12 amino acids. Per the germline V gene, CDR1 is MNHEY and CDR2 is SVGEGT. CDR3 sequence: CASSRGLDGYTF. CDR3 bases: TGTGCCAGCAGTCGGGGGTTAGATGGCTACACCTTC.

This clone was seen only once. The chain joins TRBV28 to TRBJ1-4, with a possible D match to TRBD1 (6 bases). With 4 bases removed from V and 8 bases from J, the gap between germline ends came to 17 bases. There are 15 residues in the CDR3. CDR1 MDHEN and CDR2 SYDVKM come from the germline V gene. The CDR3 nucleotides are TGTGCCAGCAGTTCTCCAGGGGAGCCGCAGGAAAAACTGTTTTTT. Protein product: CASSSPGEPQEKLFF.

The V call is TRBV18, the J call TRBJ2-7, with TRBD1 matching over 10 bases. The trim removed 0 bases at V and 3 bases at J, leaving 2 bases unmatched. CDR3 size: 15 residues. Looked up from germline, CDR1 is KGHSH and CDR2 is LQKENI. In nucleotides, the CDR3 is TGTGCCAGCTCACCACCGGGACAGGGGAACTACGAGCAGTACTTC. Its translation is CASSPPGQGNYEQYF. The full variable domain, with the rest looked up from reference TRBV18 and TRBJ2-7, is NAGVMQNPRHLVRRRGQEARLRCSPMKGHSHVYWYRQLPEEGLKFMVYLQKENIIDESGMPKERFSAEFPKEGPSILRIQQVVRGDSAAYFCASSPPGQGNYEQYFGPGTRLTVT.

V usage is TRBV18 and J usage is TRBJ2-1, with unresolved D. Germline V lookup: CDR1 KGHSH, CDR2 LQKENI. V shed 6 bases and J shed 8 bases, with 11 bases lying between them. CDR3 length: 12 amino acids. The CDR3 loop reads CASSSRGDEQFF. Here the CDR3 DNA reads TGTGCCAGCTCGTCCCGAGGTGATGAGCAGTTCTTC. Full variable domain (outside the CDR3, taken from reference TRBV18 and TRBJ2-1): NAGVMQNPRHLVRRRGQEARLRCSPMKGHSHVYWYRQLPEEGLKFMVYLQKENIIDESGMPKERFSAEFPKEGPSILRIQQVVRGDSAAYFCASSSRGDEQFFGPGTRLTVL.

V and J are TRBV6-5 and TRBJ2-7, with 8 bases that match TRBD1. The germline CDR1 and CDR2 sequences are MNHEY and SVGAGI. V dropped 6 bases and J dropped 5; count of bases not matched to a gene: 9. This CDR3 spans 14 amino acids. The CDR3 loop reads CASSPQYRGDEQYF. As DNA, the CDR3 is TGTGCCAGCAGCCCCCAATACAGGGGGGACGAGCAGTACTTC.

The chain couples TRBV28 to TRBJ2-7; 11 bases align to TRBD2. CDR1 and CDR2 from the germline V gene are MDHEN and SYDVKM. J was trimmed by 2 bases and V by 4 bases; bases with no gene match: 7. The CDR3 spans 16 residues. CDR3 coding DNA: TGTGCCAGCAGTTCCACGACTAGCGGGGTCGCCTACGAGCAGTACTTC. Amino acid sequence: CASSSTTSGVAYEQYF.

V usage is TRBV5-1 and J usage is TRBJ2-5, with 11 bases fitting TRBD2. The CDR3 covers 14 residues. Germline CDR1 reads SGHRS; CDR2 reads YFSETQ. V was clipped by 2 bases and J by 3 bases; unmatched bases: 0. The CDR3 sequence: CASSFSGGEETQYF. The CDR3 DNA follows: TGCGCCAGCAGCTTTAGCGGGGGGGAAGAGACCCAGTACTTC.

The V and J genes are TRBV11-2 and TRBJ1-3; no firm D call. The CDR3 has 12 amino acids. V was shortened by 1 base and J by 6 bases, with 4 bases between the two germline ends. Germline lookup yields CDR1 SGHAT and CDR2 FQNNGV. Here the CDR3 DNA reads TGTGCCAGCAGCTTAGCCTCAAACACCATATATTTT. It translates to CASSLASNTIYF.

The CDR3 protein is CASGFLQPQHF. CDR3 bases: TGTGCTAGTGGTTTTCTCCAGCCCCAGCATTTT. V usage is TRBV12-5 and J usage is TRBJ1-5; D unresolved. The germline gives CDR1 LGHNT, CDR2 FRNRAP. Trimming stripped 3 bases from V and 7 bases from J, with 4 bases between. The CDR3 runs 11 residues.

CDR3 loop: CAWSRGTANEQFF. CDR3 DNA: TGTGCCTGGTCGAGGGGGACCGCGAATGAGCAGTTCTTC. This rearrangement joins TRBV30 to TRBJ2-1; weak D call: TRBD1 (6 bases). The CDR3 has 13 amino acids. V lost 5 bases and J lost 7, with 15 bases in between. Germline V gene lookup returns CDR1 GTSNPN and CDR2 SVGIG (reference sequence).

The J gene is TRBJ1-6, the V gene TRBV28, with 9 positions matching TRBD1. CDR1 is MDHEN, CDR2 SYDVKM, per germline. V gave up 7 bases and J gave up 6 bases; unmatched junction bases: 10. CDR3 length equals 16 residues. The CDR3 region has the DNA TGTGCCAGCAAACAACAGGGGGCGTGGGGTAATTCACCCCTCCACTTT. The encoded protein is CASKQQGAWGNSPLHF.

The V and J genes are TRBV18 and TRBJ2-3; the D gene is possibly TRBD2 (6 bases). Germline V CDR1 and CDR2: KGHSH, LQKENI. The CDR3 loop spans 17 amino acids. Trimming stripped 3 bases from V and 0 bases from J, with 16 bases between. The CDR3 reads CASSPIGTQVSTDTQYF. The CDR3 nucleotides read TGTGCCAGCTCACCGATAGGGACTCAGGTTAGCACAGATACGCAGTATTTT. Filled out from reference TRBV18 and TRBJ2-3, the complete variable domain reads NAGVMQNPRHLVRRRGQEARLRCSPMKGHSHVYWYRQLPEEGLKFMVYLQKENIIDESGMPKERFSAEFPKEGPSILRIQQVVRGDSAAYFCASSPIGTQVSTDTQYFGPGTRLTVL.

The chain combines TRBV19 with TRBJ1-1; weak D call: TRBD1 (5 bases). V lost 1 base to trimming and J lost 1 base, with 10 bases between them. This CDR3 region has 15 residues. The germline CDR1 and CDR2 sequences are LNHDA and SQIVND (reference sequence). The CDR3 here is CASSIGQGGNTEAFF. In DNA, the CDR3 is TGTGCCAGTAGTATAGGGCAGGGAGGGAACACTGAAGCTTTCTTT.

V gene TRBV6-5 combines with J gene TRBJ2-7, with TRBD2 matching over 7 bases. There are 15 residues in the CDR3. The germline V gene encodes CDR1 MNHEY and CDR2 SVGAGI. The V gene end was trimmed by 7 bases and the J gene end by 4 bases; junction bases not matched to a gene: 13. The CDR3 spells CASTPGGGGLYEQYF. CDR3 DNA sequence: TGTGCCAGCACTCCCGGTGGGGGGGGTTTATACGAGCAGTACTTC.

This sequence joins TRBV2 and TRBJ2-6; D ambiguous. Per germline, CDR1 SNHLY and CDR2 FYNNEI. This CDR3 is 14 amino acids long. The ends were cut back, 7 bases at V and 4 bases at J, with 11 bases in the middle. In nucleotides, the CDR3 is TGTGCCAGCACGGTAGAGTCAGGGGCCAACGTCCTGACTTTC. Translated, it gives CASTVESGANVLTF.

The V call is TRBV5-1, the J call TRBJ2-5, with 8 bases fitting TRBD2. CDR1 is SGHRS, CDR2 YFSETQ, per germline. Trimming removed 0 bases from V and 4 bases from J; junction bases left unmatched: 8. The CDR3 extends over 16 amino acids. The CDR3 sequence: CASSLAPGGAGETQYF. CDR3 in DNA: TGCGCCAGCAGCTTGGCTCCCGGGGGGGCTGGAGAGACCCAGTACTTC.

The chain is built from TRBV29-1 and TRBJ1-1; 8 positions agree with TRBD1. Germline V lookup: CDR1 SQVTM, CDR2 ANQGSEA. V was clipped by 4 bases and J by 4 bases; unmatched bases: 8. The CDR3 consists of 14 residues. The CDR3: CSVGRTGSGTEAFF. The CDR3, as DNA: TGCAGCGTTGGGAGGACAGGGTCCGGCACTGAAGCTTTCTTT.

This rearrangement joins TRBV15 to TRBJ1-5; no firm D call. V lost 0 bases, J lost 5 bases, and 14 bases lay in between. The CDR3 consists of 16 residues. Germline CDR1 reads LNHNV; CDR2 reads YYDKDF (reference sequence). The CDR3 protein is CATSRDSIAWDQPQHF. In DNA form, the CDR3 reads TGTGCCACCAGCAGAGATTCTATAGCTTGGGATCAGCCCCAGCATTTT.

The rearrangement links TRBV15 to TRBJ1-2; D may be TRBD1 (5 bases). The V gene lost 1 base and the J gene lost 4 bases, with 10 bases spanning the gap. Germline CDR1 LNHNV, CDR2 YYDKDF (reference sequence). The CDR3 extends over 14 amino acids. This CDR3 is CATSRGFQGYGYTF. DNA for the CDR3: TGTGCCACCAGCAGAGGGTTCCAGGGCTATGGCTACACCTTC.

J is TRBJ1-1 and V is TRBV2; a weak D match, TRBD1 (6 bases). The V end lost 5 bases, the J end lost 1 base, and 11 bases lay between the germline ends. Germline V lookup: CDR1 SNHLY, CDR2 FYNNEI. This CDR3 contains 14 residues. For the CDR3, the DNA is TGTGCCAGCAGTCAACAGGGCGAGAACACTGAAGCTTTCTTT. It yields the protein CASSQQGENTEAFF.

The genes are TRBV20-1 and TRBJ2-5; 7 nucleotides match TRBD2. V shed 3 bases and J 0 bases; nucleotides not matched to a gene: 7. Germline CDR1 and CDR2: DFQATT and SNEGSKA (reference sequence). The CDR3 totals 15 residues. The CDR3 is CSASSGGGYQETQYF. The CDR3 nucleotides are TGCAGTGCTAGTAGTGGCGGGGGTTACCAAGAGACCCAGTACTTC.

The CDR3, as DNA: TGTGCCAGTAACCACATGACTCGAGCGAACACCGGGGAGCTGTTTTTT. Its protein is CASNHMTRANTGELFF. The chain employs TRBV19 and TRBJ2-2; unclear D gene. Germline CDR1 reads LNHDA; CDR2 reads SQIVND (reference sequence). Trimming took 7 bases from V and 0 from J, leaving 15 bases between them. The CDR3 length is 16 residues.

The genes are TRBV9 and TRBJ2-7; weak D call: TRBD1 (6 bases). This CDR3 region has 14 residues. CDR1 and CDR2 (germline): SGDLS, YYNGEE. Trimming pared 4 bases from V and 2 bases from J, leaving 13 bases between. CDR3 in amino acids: CASSTRGPPYEQYF. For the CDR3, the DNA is TGTGCCAGCAGCACCAGGGGTCCCCCCTACGAGCAGTACTTC.